This passage covers 30 T cell receptor beta chains from one sample sequenced in a study of early T cells in non-severe SARS-CoV-2 infection. MiXCR was run by TCRdb on the 5' RACE reads, yielding one entry per CDR3 protein. The table shows fewer than 60,000 distinct CDR3 sequences, with about 10% occurring only once. The sequencing sample was made of whole blood. The receptors here all came from an adult who was a healthcare worker with PCR-confirmed SARS-CoV-2 infection or an uninfected control (not recorded which).

A remark on this clonotype: A much larger clone differs from this one at a single base, so this may be a read error. This chain joins TRBV28 and TRBJ1-2, with TRBD1 identical over 8 bases. Germline trimming cut 1 base from V and 6 bases from J; bases unmatched to any gene: 7. Germline lookup yields CDR1 MDHEN and CDR2 SYDVKM. The CDR3 has 15 amino acids. The DNA of the CDR3 is TGTGCCAGCAGTTTATCCACAGGGGGTGGCCATGGCTACACCTTC. Protein product: CASSLSTGGGHGYTF.

In its sample, this clonotype was seen many times. The J gene is TRBJ2-3, the V gene TRBV4-1; no clear D. V lost 0 bases and J lost 5, with 12 bases in between. This CDR3 region has 15 residues. Germline V gene sequence: CDR1 MGHRA, CDR2 YSYEKL. This CDR3 is CASSQDRRFGDTQYF. Here the CDR3 DNA reads TGCGCCAGCAGCCAAGATCGACGGTTTGGAGATACGCAGTATTTT.

This clonotype was seen ten or more times. V usage is TRBV10-3 and J usage is TRBJ1-4; possible D gene TRBD1, 6 bases. V was shortened by 3 bases and J by 3 bases, with 11 bases between the two germline ends. The germline gives CDR1 ENHRY, CDR2 SYGVKD. This CDR3 spans 15 amino acids. The CDR3 here is CAISESGASNEKLFF. In nucleotides, the CDR3 is TGTGCCATCAGTGAATCGGGGGCTTCTAATGAAAAACTGTTTTTT.

This clonotype came up many times. The chain's CDR3 is CASSQDLGYEQYF. The CDR3 DNA follows: TGCGCCAGCAGCCAAGACCTAGGTTACGAGCAGTACTTC. The chain carries TRBV4-1 and TRBJ2-7; D remains ambiguous. Trimming stripped 0 bases from V and 4 bases from J, with 7 bases between. Germline V gene data show CDR1 as MGHRA and CDR2 as YSYEKL. This CDR3 contains 13 residues.

This clonotype showed up many times. The J gene is TRBJ1-1, the V gene TRBV20-1; D unclear. The CDR3 length is 14 residues. Germline CDR1 DFQATT, CDR2 SNEGSKA (reference sequence). With 3 bases removed from V and 0 bases from J, the gap between germline ends came to 11 bases. The chain's CDR3 is CSARADGMNTEAFF. CDR3 DNA sequence: TGCAGTGCTAGGGCGGATGGGATGAACACTGAAGCTTTCTTT.

The rearrangement links TRBV6-2 or TRBV6-3 to TRBJ1-1; possibly TRBD1 for D (5 bases). Trimming cost V 9 bases and J 4 bases, with 9 bases left between them. There are 11 residues in the CDR3. CDR1 and CDR2 from the germline V gene are MNHEY and SVGEGT. This chain's CDR3 is CASQGSTEAFF. CDR3 coding DNA: TGTGCCAGTCAGGGCAGCACTGAAGCTTTCTTT.

There are many counts of this clonotype. V and J are TRBV2 and TRBJ2-3; 7 nucleotides align to TRBD2. V lost 8 bases, J lost 2 bases, and 1 base stayed unmatched. Per germline, CDR1 SNHLY and CDR2 FYNNEI. The CDR3 extends over 12 amino acids. CDR3 residues: CASRLATDTQYF. In nucleotides, the CDR3 is TGTGCCAGCCGACTAGCCACAGATACGCAGTATTTT.

At least ten counts were recorded for this clonotype. J is TRBJ2-7 and V is TRBV7-2; possible D gene TRBD1, 5 bases. Germline loops: CDR1 SGHTA, CDR2 FQGNSA. There are 11 residues in the CDR3. Trimming cost V 5 bases and J 6 bases, with 8 bases left between them. The CDR3 DNA is TGTGCCAGCAGCAGGGGTATCGAGCAGTACTTC. It encodes CASSRGIEQYF.

A few counts support this clonotype. This sequence joins TRBV18 and TRBJ2-7; no clear D gene. Trimming removed 2 bases at V and 3 bases at J, with 17 bases between. Germline CDR1 KGHSH, CDR2 LQKENI. The CDR3 runs to 16 residues. The CDR3 nucleotides read TGTGCCAGCTCACCAGATTCGACGCCAAGCATCTACGAGCAGTACTTC. Amino acids: CASSPDSTPSIYEQYF.

This clonotype has at least ten counts. The rearrangement uses TRBV2 and TRBJ1-2; the D is unclear. The germline CDR1 and CDR2 sequences are SNHLY and FYNNEI. This CDR3 region has 13 residues. V was cut by 4 bases and J by 4 bases, with 10 bases left in between. This chain's CDR3 is CASSGDGIYGYTF. CDR3 in DNA: TGTGCCAGCAGTGGTGACGGAATCTATGGCTACACCTTC.

This clonotype showed up many times. The chain employs TRBV9 and TRBJ2-2; D is uncertain. V lost 2 bases, J lost 4 bases, and 12 bases lay in between. This CDR3 contains 15 residues. CDR1 is SGDLS, CDR2 YYNGEE, per germline. The CDR3 sequence: CASSVSDMLTGELFF. CDR3 coding DNA: TGTGCCAGCAGCGTCAGTGACATGCTCACCGGGGAGCTGTTTTTT.

This clonotype was seen ten or more times. The chain employs TRBV28 and TRBJ2-5; 7 bases line up with TRBD1. The germline V gene encodes CDR1 MDHEN and CDR2 SYDVKM. The CDR3 length is 15 residues. J lost 4 bases, V lost 6 bases, and 11 bases had no gene match. The CDR3 nucleotides read TGTGCCAGCAGCTCAGGGGGACCCATGAGAGAGACCCAGTACTTC. It codes for CASSSGGPMRETQYF.

The chain carries TRBV19 and TRBJ2-2; D possibly corresponds to TRBD2 (5 bases). The CDR3 has 14 residues. V lost 5 bases and J 4 bases, leaving 11 bases between the germline ends. Germline V gene sequence: CDR1 LNHDA, CDR2 SQIVND (reference sequence). CDR3 region: CASSRTGITGELFF. CDR3 DNA sequence: TGTGCCAGTAGTCGGACTGGGATCACCGGGGAGCTGTTTTTT.

In its sample, this clonotype was seen a few times. This chain connects TRBV20-1 to TRBJ1-2, with D uncertain. Germline V gene sequence: CDR1 DFQATT, CDR2 SNEGSKA (reference sequence). The CDR3 runs 13 residues. V lost 0 bases to trimming and J lost 8 bases, with 13 bases between them. The CDR3 DNA sequence: TGCAGTGCTAGAGATCCCCTGGGAGGCGGCTACACCTTC. It encodes CSARDPLGGGYTF.

This clonotype was counted between two and nine times. This sequence joins TRBV5-1 and TRBJ2-5; D is ambiguous. The V gene's germline CDR1 is SGHRS and CDR2 YFSETQ. This CDR3 comprises 14 residues. Trimming stripped 4 bases from V and 1 base from J, with 11 bases between. This CDR3 reads CASSHLQGQETQYF. The CDR3 coding sequence is TGCGCCAGCAGCCACCTTCAAGGCCAAGAGACCCAGTACTTC.

This clonotype was counted a few times. The V call is TRBV7-9, the J call TRBJ1-2, with D perhaps TRBD1 (6 bases). CDR3 length: 12 residues. The germline V gene has CDR1 SEHNR and CDR2 FQNEAQ (reference sequence). Trimming pared 8 bases from V and 4 bases from J, leaving 11 bases between. The CDR3 DNA follows: TGTGCCAGCGGGCAGGGGACCTATGGCTACACCTTC. Protein product: CASGQGTYGYTF.

This clonotype appeared many times. The chain couples TRBV4-3 to TRBJ2-6, with 9 bases identical to TRBD1. Germline V gene data show CDR1 as LGHNA and CDR2 as YSLEER. The V segment lost 1 base and the J segment 2 bases; nucleotides outside the gene matches: 6. This CDR3 has 18 residues. CDR3 residues: CASSQGEQGATGANVLTF. The CDR3 DNA sequence: TGCGCCAGCAGCCAAGGCGAACAGGGGGCTACTGGGGCCAACGTCCTGACTTTC.

This clonotype was detected a few times. V usage is TRBV9 and J usage is TRBJ2-3; D is perhaps TRBD1 (5 bases). The germline gives CDR1 SGDLS, CDR2 YYNGEE. Trimming took 7 bases from V and 1 from J, leaving 10 bases between them. This CDR3 has 13 amino acids. The CDR3 nucleotides read TGTGCCAGCGGCAAAGGGGGCACAGATACGCAGTATTTT. Translation: CASGKGGTDTQYF.

This sequence joins TRBV19 and TRBJ1-2, with 8 bases lining up with TRBD1. Looked up from germline, CDR1 is LNHDA and CDR2 is SQIVND (reference sequence). The V segment lost 6 bases and the J segment 4 bases; nucleotides outside the gene matches: 7. This CDR3 has 14 amino acids. The CDR3 reads CASSRKGQVYGYTF. The CDR3 nucleotides are TGTGCCAGTAGCCGAAAGGGACAGGTCTATGGCTACACCTTC. Full variable domain (remainder filled in from reference TRBV19 and TRBJ1-2): DGGITQSPKYLFRKEGQNVTLSCEQNLNHDAMYWYRQDPGQGLRLIYYSQIVNDFQKGDIAEGYSVSREKKESFPLTVTSAQKNPTAFYLCASSRKGQVYGYTFGSGTRLTVV.

This clonotype is a singleton in its sample. The chain carries TRBV19 and TRBJ2-1; D possibly corresponds to TRBD2 (5 bases). Germline lookup yields CDR1 LNHDA and CDR2 SQIVND (reference sequence). The ends were cut back, 5 bases at V and 4 bases at J, with 12 bases in the middle. This CDR3 has 14 residues. The CDR3, as DNA: TGTGCCAGTAGTGACTCGGACTCTTACAATGAGCAGTTCTTC. This sequence encodes CASSDSDSYNEQFF.

This clonotype occurred many times. The chain links TRBV27 to TRBJ2-1; D may be TRBD1 (5 bases). The V end lost 5 bases, the J end lost 1 base, and 12 bases lay between the germline ends. CDR1 is MNHEY and CDR2 is SMNVEV in the germline V gene (reference sequence). The CDR3 spans 15 residues. The CDR3 bases are TGTGCCAGCAGTAAGACAGCCGTTTCCTACAATGAGCAGTTCTTC. This translates into CASSKTAVSYNEQFF.

This clonotype was recorded a few times. Here the CDR3 reads CASSGLARLAGDEQFF. The CDR3 DNA follows: TGTGCCAGCAGTGGTCTAGCGAGACTAGCGGGAGATGAGCAGTTCTTC. J is TRBJ2-1 and V is TRBV5-6; TRBD2 matches at 12 bases. V shed 5 bases, J shed 8 bases, and the junction held 11 bases outside the gene matches. The CDR3 is 16 amino acids. CDR1 is SGHDT and CDR2 is YYEEEE in the germline V gene.

To note about this clonotype: A much more abundant neighbour one base away suggests this may be a read error. CDR3 protein: CASSVRVSRELFF. The CDR3 coding sequence is TGTGCCAGCAGCGTCAGGGTTTCCAGGGAGCTGTTTTTT. The gene calls are TRBV7-8 and TRBJ2-2; a possible D gene is TRBD1 (5 bases). V was clipped by 5 bases and J by 9 bases, with 13 bases between them. Looked up from germline, CDR1 is SGHVS and CDR2 is FQNEAQ. CDR3 length equals 13 residues.

This clonotype occurred a few times. V is TRBV5-4 and J is TRBJ1-1; D remains unclear. The ends were cut back, 2 bases at V and 1 base at J, with 9 bases in the middle. The CDR3 consists of 14 residues. Germline V lookup: CDR1 SGHNT, CDR2 YYREEE (reference sequence). CDR3 nucleotides: TGTGCCAGCAGCTTCTCCGGATGGAACACTGAAGCTTTCTTT. Its protein product is CASSFSGWNTEAFF.

This clonotype came up many times. The chain joins TRBV6-5 to TRBJ2-7; TRBD1 might be the D (6 bases). From germline, CDR1 is MNHEY and CDR2 SVGAGI. Trimming took 5 bases from V and 6 from J, leaving 20 bases between them. The CDR3 has 15 residues. The CDR3: CASSQIQGTNSEQYF. Written as DNA, the CDR3 is TGTGCCAGCAGTCAGATACAGGGAACAAACTCCGAGCAGTACTTC.

This clonotype was picked up many times. V is TRBV6-2 or TRBV6-3 and J is TRBJ2-4; D gene uncertain. CDR1 and CDR2 from the germline V gene are MNHEY and SVGEGT. The length of the CDR3 is 13 residues. V lost 3 bases and J lost 2, with 5 bases in between. The CDR3 DNA reads TGTGCCAGCAGTTATGGTCCCAAAAACATTCAGTACTTC. It is translated as CASSYGPKNIQYF.

This clonotype has a handful of counts. The chain recombines TRBV2 with TRBJ2-1; no definite D call. With 4 bases removed from V and 6 bases from J, the gap between germline ends came to 10 bases. The CDR3 covers 13 residues. Germline CDR1 is SNHLY and CDR2 is FYNNEI. CDR3: CASSAETANEQFF. The CDR3 bases are TGTGCCAGCAGTGCGGAAACCGCCAATGAGCAGTTCTTC.

The chain carries TRBV11-3 and TRBJ2-1, with 14 bases lining up with TRBD2. Trimming took 3 bases from V and 3 from J; bases not matched to a gene: 7. Germline assignment: CDR1 SGHNT and CDR2 YENEEA. This CDR3 contains 18 residues. The CDR3 reads CASSFRTSGRPDYNEQFF. CDR3 DNA sequence: TGTGCCAGCAGCTTTAGGACTAGCGGGAGGCCGGACTACAATGAGCAGTTCTTC.

This clonotype has ten or more counts. This chain uses TRBV3-1 with TRBJ1-1, with 7 bases lining up with TRBD1. V trimming: 1 base; J trimming: 0 bases; junction bases outside the gene matches: 14. CDR3 length: 19 amino acids. Germline lookup yields CDR1 LGHDT and CDR2 YNNKEL (reference sequence). The CDR3 is CASSQVRHGQAALNTEAFF. CDR3 bases: TGTGCCAGCAGCCAAGTAAGGCACGGACAGGCAGCTCTGAACACTGAAGCTTTCTTT.

This clonotype has at least ten counts. The CDR3 is CAWSANQFEQYF. CDR3 DNA sequence: TGTGCCTGGAGCGCAAACCAATTCGAGCAGTACTTC. The genes are TRBV30 and TRBJ2-7; no clear D gene. The CDR3 totals 12 residues. V was shortened by 3 bases and J by 6 bases, with 12 bases between the two germline ends. Germline loops: CDR1 GTSNPN, CDR2 SVGIG (reference sequence).